Listed here are 2 T cell receptor beta chains from one sample, sequenced in a study of blood T cell repertoires in COVID-19. Clones were sequenced by immunoSEQ multiplex PCR, and TCRdb holds only the in-frame ones, with some missing. The sample comprises 80,000 to 95,000 clones, 65% to 85% of which are singletons, and 20% to 25% rests with the top ten. Sequencing was done on a sample of peripheral blood. The receptors shown here come from a man at least 80 years old with active or convalescent COVID-19.

V and J are TRBV7-2 and TRBJ1-2; weak D call: TRBD1 (6 bases). From germline, CDR1 is SGHTA and CDR2 FQGNSA. The CDR3 is made up of 14 amino acids. V was clipped by 3 bases and J by 5 bases, with 13 bases between them. For the CDR3, the DNA is TGTGCCAGCAGCTTGAGACAGGCTTCGTATGGCTACACCTTC. It translates to CASSLRQASYGYTF.

The chain combines TRBV7-8 with TRBJ1-2; 7 nucleotides align to TRBD1. CDR3 length equals 16 residues. J was trimmed by 4 bases and V by 0 bases; bases with no gene match: 8. CDR1 is SGHVS and CDR2 is FQNEAQ in the germline V gene. For the CDR3, the DNA is TGTGCCAGCAGCTTAGCTCGGACAGGAATCTTCTATGGCTACACCTTC. Translation gives CASSLARTGIFYGYTF.